These T cell receptor beta chains were read from a single sample in a study of cytomegalovirus exposure and HLA in healthy donors. Sequencing used immunoSEQ multiplex PCR; TCRdb keeps in-frame clones, though not all of them. This sample yields some 110,000 clones, of which around 75% are seen a single time; roughly 2.5% belongs to the top ten. The sample comprised PBMCs. The receptors here all came from a man aged 40-49 years in good health and CMV-seronegative. The CDR3 runs from the conserved cysteine through the conserved F or W. Each record gives: D gene, V gene, clone size, J gene, CDR3 protein, CDR3 DNA. The D gene is left open where the match is weak. The size entry is marked missing in some rows and otherwise reads once, few, many or a size class.

>TRBD1|TRBV27|NA|TRBJ2-7
CASSLGQGITYEQYF
TGTGCCAGCAGTTTGGGACAGGGGATAACCTACGAGCAGTACTTC
>TRBD1|TRBV7-2|once|TRBJ1-4
CASSSGQASEKLFF
TGTGCCAGCAGCTCTGGACAGGCGTCTGAAAAACTGTTTTTT
>TRBD1|TRBV4-1|NA|TRBJ1-4
CASSQGLRGLEKLFF
TGCGCCAGCAGCCAAGGGTTGAGGGGGCTCGAAAAACTGTTTTTT
>NA|TRBV5-1|few|TRBJ1-6
CASSLELFTPFGGNNSPLHF
TGCGCCAGCAGCTTGGAACTTTTCACTCCCTTTGGGGGCAATAATTCACCCCTCCACTTT
>TRBD2|TRBV29-1|NA|TRBJ2-1
CSVTGLAGGSYNEQFF
TGCAGCGTTACGGGACTAGCGGGGGGTTCCTACAATGAGCAGTTCTTC
>NA|TRBV7-9|few|TRBJ1-1
CASSFLAVGGNTEAFF
TGTGCCAGCAGCTTTCTGGCGGTTGGAGGGAACACTGAAGCTTTCTTT
>NA|TRBV27|NA|TRBJ2-6
CASSTWSSGANVLTF
TGTGCCAGCAGTACATGGAGTTCTGGGGCCAACGTCCTGACTTTC
>NA|TRBV11-2|NA|TRBJ1-1
CASSLEQGTEAFF
TGTGCCAGCAGCTTAGAGCAGGGCACTGAAGCTTTCTTT
>NA|TRBV7-8|NA|TRBJ1-1
CASSATVMNTEAFF
TGTGCCAGCAGCGCGACAGTCATGAACACTGAAGCTTTCTTT
>TRBD1|TRBV19|few|TRBJ1-4
CASRKQGASEKLFF
TGTGCCAGTCGTAAACAGGGGGCGAGCGAAAAACTGTTTTTT
>NA|TRBV28|NA|TRBJ2-7
CASSFDSKSYEQYF
TGTGCCAGCAGTTTCGACAGCAAATCCTACGAGCAGTACTTC
>TRBD2|TRBV5-1|NA|TRBJ2-1
CASSLGVGGYNEQFF
TGCGCCAGCAGCTTAGGGGTCGGGGGGTACAATGAGCAGTTCTTC
>NA|TRBV5-1|NA|TRBJ2-7
CASSLSAGTYEQYF
TGCGCCAGCAGCTTATCCGCGGGGACTTACGAGCAGTACTTC
>TRBD2|TRBV27|NA|TRBJ2-7
CASSIRAGAIRYEQYF
TGTGCCAGCAGCATTCGAGCGGGGGCCATTAGGTACGAGCAGTACTTC
>TRBD1|TRBV5-1|NA|TRBJ1-2
CASSRDSYYGYTF
TGCGCCAGCAGCCGGGACAGCTATTATGGCTACACCTTC
>NA|TRBV7-9|once|TRBJ2-2
CASKDRRPNTGELFF
TGTGCCAGCAAAGACAGGCGACCGAACACCGGGGAGCTGTTTTTT
>NA|TRBV2|NA|TRBJ1-5
CASRDTGSNQPQHF
TGTGCCAGCAGGGACACAGGTAGCAATCAGCCCCAGCATTTT
>NA|TRBV5-5|NA|TRBJ2-6
CASSLAGRAGANVLTF
TGTGCCAGCAGCTTGGCCGGCCGGGCTGGGGCCAACGTCCTGACTTTC
>TRBD1|TRBV7-9|few|TRBJ2-1
CASSQTLTGDEQFF
TGTGCCAGCAGCCAAACCCTGACAGGGGATGAGCAGTTCTTC
>TRBD2|TRBV11-2|NA|TRBJ2-5
CASSLVLPSGGQETQYF
TGTGCCAGCAGCTTAGTACTTCCTAGCGGGGGGCAAGAGACCCAGTACTTC
>NA|TRBV2|NA|TRBJ1-4
CASMVRESKGEKLFF
TGTGCCAGCATGGTACGGGAGTCGAAGGGGGAAAAACTGTTTTTT
>TRBD1|TRBV5-8|NA|TRBJ1-5
CASSLDDRGAWGNQPQHF
TGTGCCAGCAGCTTGGACGACAGGGGGGCCTGGGGCAATCAGCCCCAGCATTTT
>NA|TRBV5-1|NA|TRBJ2-5
CASSLDSQETQYF
TGCGCCAGCAGCTTGGACAGCCAAGAGACCCAGTACTTC
>NA|TRBV2|NA|TRBJ2-5
CASSGGGRGETQYF
TGTGCCAGCAGTGGAGGGGGGAGGGGGGAGACCCAGTACTTC
>NA|TRBV6-5|NA|TRBJ1-3
CASSWTGNSGNTIYF
TGTGCCAGCAGTTGGACGGGAAACTCTGGAAACACCATATATTTT
>NA|TRBV5-1|NA|TRBJ1-4
CATKGGDNEKLFF
TGCGCCACCAAGGGGGGGGATAATGAAAAACTGTTTTTT
>TRBD1|TRBV19|NA|TRBJ2-2
CASIQGKIGELFF
TGTGCCAGTATACAGGGGAAAATCGGGGAGCTGTTTTTT
>NA|TRBV27|NA|TRBJ1-4
CASSFSGTNEKLFF
TGTGCCAGCAGTTTCTCAGGGACTAATGAAAAACTGTTTTTT
>NA|TRBV7-9|NA|TRBJ2-2
CASSYMFAGELFF
TGTGCCAGCAGCTACATGTTCGCCGGGGAGCTGTTTTTT
>TRBD1|TRBV15|NA|TRBJ2-1
CATSGKDRGSYNEQFF
TGTGCCACCAGCGGGAAAGACAGGGGATCCTACAATGAGCAGTTCTTC
>TRBD1|TRBV29-1|NA|TRBJ1-1
CSVEAGGGTEAFF
TGCAGCGTTGAAGCAGGGGGCGGCACTGAAGCTTTCTTT
>TRBD1|TRBV4-2|NA|TRBJ2-2
CASSQGTGDTGELFF
TGTGCCAGCAGCCAAGGGACAGGGGACACCGGGGAGCTGTTTTTT
>NA|TRBV19|NA|TRBJ2-7
CASSPARESYEQYF
TGTGCCAGTAGTCCCGCAAGAGAATCCTACGAGCAGTACTTC
>TRBD1|TRBV2|NA|TRBJ1-1
CARSRRGQGSLGVAFF
TGTGCCAGAAGCCGACGGGGACAGGGTTCCTTAGGGGTAGCTTTCTTT
>NA|TRBV7-9|NA|TRBJ2-7
CASSFPEDSFYEQYF
TGTGCCAGCAGCTTCCCGGAAGATAGCTTCTACGAGCAGTACTTC
>NA|TRBV6-6|NA|TRBJ2-7
CASSPFVRPSSYEQYF
TGTGCCAGCAGTCCCTTCGTGCGGCCGAGCTCCTACGAGCAGTACTTC
>NA|TRBV7-9|NA|TRBJ2-3
CASSASSGTHTDTQYF
TGTGCCAGCAGCGCGAGCTCCGGGACTCACACAGATACGCAGTATTTT
>TRBD2|TRBV10-3|NA|TRBJ2-5
CAISRTSGQETQYF
TGTGCCATCAGCCGGACTAGCGGCCAAGAGACCCAGTACTTC
>NA|TRBV2|NA|TRBJ2-7
CASSIAASRGPHEQYF
TGTGCCAGCAGTATAGCTGCGAGTAGGGGCCCCCACGAGCAGTACTTC
>TRBD2|TRBV5-1|NA|TRBJ2-5
CASSLAPSGSETQYF
TGCGCCAGCAGCTTGGCCCCTAGCGGGTCAGAGACCCAGTACTTC
>TRBD1|TRBV5-1|NA|TRBJ2-5
CASSVGQGAGETQYF
TGCGCCAGCAGCGTAGGACAGGGGGCAGGAGAGACCCAGTACTTC